This TCR beta chain was recorded in a study of molecular identifiers for immune sequencing clone quantification. Whole-study findings and limits: It was shown that clones above 20 RNA copies held over 97% of effector molecules, but under 1% in naive cells. Detection of one spiked Jurkat cell's TCR RNA reportedly worked in 1 million or so naive cells.

The table lists this clonotype with many counts. The target antigen is unknown. TCRdb re-called the PCR reads through MiXCR, storing one row per CDR3 protein. Of 300,000 to 400,000 distinct CDR3 sequences in the sample, over 20% were seen once. The authors sorted naive CD8 T cells as CD8+CD4-CCR7+CD45RA+. This CDR3 region has 16 residues. Trimming cost V 0 bases and J 2 bases, with 14 bases left between them. Germline CDR1 is SGHRS and CDR2 is YFSETQ. V usage is TRBV5-1 and J usage is TRBJ2-5; D uncertain. The receptor comes from a human donor in good health. Some libraries in this study had Jurkat cell RNA spiked in. The sequenced material came from naive CD8+ T cells from blood, with Jurkat cell RNA spiked in. Subset defined: FACS-sorted CD8+CD4-CCR7+CD45RA+ naive T cells. The CDR3 protein is CASSLAPGPNQETQYF. CDR3 sequence (DNA): TGCGCCAGCAGCTTGGCGCCAGGTCCAAATCAAGAGACCCAGTACTTC.